This T cell receptor beta chain was observed in a study of blood T cell repertoires in COVID-19. Study background: Samples of COVID-19 (acute and convalescent) were obtained from the United States, Italy and Spain. The cDNA or gDNA used as material had been derived from T cells, B-cell-depleted T cells, or PBMCs.

Original handling: Amplification with reference gene primers provided the estimates of nucleated cell counts. This table comes from immunoSEQ multiplex PCR, and its TCRdb copy is limited to in-frame clones, with some not included. That table gives V, J and clone size, and the DNA gave D and trimming. The sample shows more than 120,000 clones, approximately 90% of them seen only once. The sequence was collected from a woman aged 45-60 years with acute or convalescent COVID-19. Sequencing was done on a sample of peripheral blood.

The CDR3 sequence: CASSLNRWYPENSPLHF. CDR3 DNA: TGTGCCAGCAGCTTAAACCGATGGTATCCGGAGAATTCACCCCTCCACTTT. The V gene is TRBV7-8, the J gene TRBJ1-6, with unresolved D. Looked up from germline, CDR1 is SGHVS and CDR2 is FQNEAQ. The CDR3 contains 17 residues. V lost 2 bases and J lost 7, with 18 bases in between.